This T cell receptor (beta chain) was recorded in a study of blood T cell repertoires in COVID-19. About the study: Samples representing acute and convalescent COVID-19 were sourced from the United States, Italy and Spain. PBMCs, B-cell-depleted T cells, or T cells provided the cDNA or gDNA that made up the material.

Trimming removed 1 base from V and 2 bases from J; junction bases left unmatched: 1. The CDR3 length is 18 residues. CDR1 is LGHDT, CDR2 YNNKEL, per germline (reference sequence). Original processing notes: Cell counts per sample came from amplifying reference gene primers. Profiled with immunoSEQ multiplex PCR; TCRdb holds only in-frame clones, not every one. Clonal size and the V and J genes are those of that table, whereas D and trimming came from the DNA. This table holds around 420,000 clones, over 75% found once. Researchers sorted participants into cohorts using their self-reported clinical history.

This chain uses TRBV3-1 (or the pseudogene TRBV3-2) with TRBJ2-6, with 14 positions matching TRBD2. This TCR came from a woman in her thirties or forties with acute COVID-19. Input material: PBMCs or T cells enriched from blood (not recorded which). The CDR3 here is CASSQGLAGGPGANVLTF. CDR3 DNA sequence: TGTGCCAGCAGCCAAGGACTAGCGGGGGGGCCTGGGGCCAACGTCCTGACTTTC.